A single sample gave rise to the 7 T cell receptor beta chains below, sequenced in a study of T cells in Graves' hyperthyroidism and ophthalmopathy. Amplification of TCR beta CDR3 regions used RNA as the template. An initial round of RT-PCR targeting the TCR CDR3 relied on the HTBI primer set. Using its own MiXCR run on the multiplex PCR reads, TCRdb lists one record per CDR3 protein. This table holds some 490,000 distinct CDR3 sequences, around a fifth found once. Source material: blood. All receptors derive from a woman aged 65 to 85 with Graves' ophthalmopathy.

This clonotype has just a few counts. The V call is TRBV7-8, the J call TRBJ2-6; no definite D call. Germline CDR1 and CDR2: SGHVS and FQNEAQ. V was clipped by 4 bases and J by 2 bases, with 9 bases between them. The CDR3 has 15 residues. The CDR3 DNA reads TGTGCCAGCAGCTCGTCCTGGGCTGGGGCCAACGTCCTGACTTTC. Its translation: CASSSSWAGANVLTF.

The V and J genes are TRBV20-1 and TRBJ1-1, with no clear D. Trimming shortened V by 0 bases and J by 0 bases, and 2 bases separated the two germline ends. CDR3 length equals 12 residues. Germline lookup yields CDR1 DFQATT and CDR2 SNEGSKA (reference sequence). The CDR3 bases are TGCAGTGCTAGAGATATGAACACTGAAGCTTTCTTT. Translated: CSARDMNTEAFF.

The chain joins TRBV12-5 to TRBJ1-6; D is ambiguous. The CDR3 extends over 16 amino acids. CDR1 LGHNT and CDR2 FRNRAP come from the germline V gene. V was clipped by 2 bases and J by 6 bases, with 14 bases between them. As DNA, the CDR3 is TGTGCTAGTGGTTTGACTGGGGAGGCGGGTAATTCACCCCTCCACTTT. Translated: CASGLTGEAGNSPLHF.

This clonotype came up a few times. CDR3 residues: CSAINRGLSNQPQHF. The CDR3 DNA sequence: TGCAGTGCAATTAACAGGGGGCTAAGCAATCAGCCCCAGCATTTT. This chain links TRBV20-1 with TRBJ1-5, with 9 bases fitting TRBD1. This CDR3 is 15 amino acids long. V shed 6 bases and J 1 base; nucleotides not matched to a gene: 7. Germline-derived CDR1 and CDR2 are DFQATT and SNEGSKA (reference sequence).

This chain uses TRBV11-2 with TRBJ2-5; D may be TRBD1 or TRBD2 (5 bases each). Trimming cost V 1 base and J 2 bases, with 14 bases left between them. CDR3 length: 16 amino acids. Germline V gene sequence: CDR1 SGHAT, CDR2 FQNNGV. The CDR3 is CASSLGGSRKQETQYF. As DNA, the CDR3 is TGTGCCAGCAGCTTAGGGGGGTCGCGGAAGCAAGAGACCCAGTACTTC.

This clonotype came up many times. The chain carries TRBV20-1 and TRBJ1-2; D remains unclear. The CDR3 consists of 13 residues. Trimming left V 0 bases short and J 8 bases short, with 13 bases between. Germline CDR1 DFQATT, CDR2 SNEGSKA (reference sequence). The CDR3 spells CSARDRAEGGYTF. In DNA, the CDR3 is TGCAGTGCTAGAGATCGCGCGGAAGGGGGCTACACCTTC.

This clonotype showed up many times. The chain links TRBV3-1 to TRBJ2-7; D may be TRBD2 (6 bases). Trimming shortened V by 3 bases and J by 2 bases, and 11 bases separated the two germline ends. The CDR3 sequence is 14 residues long. The germline CDR1 and CDR2 sequences are LGHDT and YNNKEL (reference sequence). The CDR3 loop reads CASSQVADAYEQYF. The CDR3 DNA reads TGTGCCAGCAGCCAGGTAGCGGACGCCTACGAGCAGTACTTC.